This is a list of T cell receptor beta chains from one sample in a study of T-cell memory formation after mild COVID-19. TCRdb analysed the 5' RACE reads with MiXCR anew, one entry per CDR3 protein. The sample consists of 500,000 to 550,000 distinct CDR3 sequences, roughly 20% of them appearing once. The specimen sequenced was PBMCs or a T cell subset sorted from them (not recorded which). The receptors here all came from an adult woman who had mild COVID-19 (a few samples of this study predate the infection). Cell type and time point are not known. Each CDR3 is given with its conserved first and last residue. Each record gives: V gene, D gene, J gene, clone size, CDR3 DNA, CDR3 protein. The D gene is left open where the match is weak. Clone size is given for some rows only: seen once, a few or many times, or a class if the clone is expanded.

TRBV29-1	.	TRBJ2-5	few	TGCAGCGTGGGGGATCAAGAGACCCAGTACTTC	CSVGDQETQYF
TRBV29-1	.	TRBJ2-1	.	TGCAGCGTTTACAGGGTTTCACTGGGCGGTGAGCAGTTCTTC	CSVYRVSLGGEQFF
TRBV4-3	.	TRBJ2-1	few	TGCGCCAGCAGGATGGAGGGCGGCTCCTACAATGAGCAGTTCTTC	CASRMEGGSYNEQFF
TRBV15	.	TRBJ2-7	few	TGTGCCACCAGCAGAGCTCAAATCTACGAGCAGTACTTC	CATSRAQIYEQYF
TRBV7-2	.	TRBJ1-1	.	TGTGCCAGCAGCTTGTACATCGGAGTGAACACTGAAGCTTTCTTT	CASSLYIGVNTEAFF
TRBV25-1	.	TRBJ1-5	.	TGTGCCAGCAGTGAAGGGCATCAGCCCCAGCATTTT	CASSEGHQPQHF
TRBV7-9	.	TRBJ1-6	.	TGTGCCAGCAGCGTCGGGCTGGGGAATTCACCCCTCCACTTT	CASSVGLGNSPLHF
TRBV6-5	.	TRBJ2-7	once	TGTGCCAGCGGGGAGATCTCCTACGAGCAGTACTTC	CASGEISYEQYF
TRBV12-3/TRBV12-4	.	TRBJ1-3	.	TGTGCCAGCAGTTTTTCAGGGAATAATGGAAACACCATATATTTT	CASSFSGNNGNTIYF
TRBV5-6	TRBD1	TRBJ1-4	.	TGTGCCAGCAGTCCACAGGGGGTGAATGAAAAACTGTTTTTT	CASSPQGVNEKLFF
TRBV6-2/TRBV6-3	.	TRBJ2-5	.	TGTGCCAGCAGGCGGGACCCAAAAGAGACCCAGTACTTC	CASRRDPKETQYF
TRBV9	.	TRBJ2-7	.	TGTGCCAGCAGCGTAGGTGGGCAGGGCTACGAGCAGTACTTC	CASSVGGQGYEQYF
TRBV10-3	TRBD2	TRBJ2-1	.	TGTGCCATCGGCTCCTCTAGCGGGAGCACTTGGAATGAGCAGTTCTTC	CAIGSSSGSTWNEQFF
TRBV20-1	.	TRBJ1-2	few	TGCAGTGCTAGTCAGGTCCTCCTCTATGGCTACACCTTC	CSASQVLLYGYTF
TRBV29-1	TRBD2	TRBJ2-7	few	TGCAGCCCCGCTACGGCAGAAGCGGGAGGCCCCTACGAGCAGTACTTC	CSPATAEAGGPYEQYF
TRBV24-1	.	TRBJ2-5	few	TGTGCCACCAGTGATTGGGTTCAGGAGCAAGAGACCCAGTACTTC	CATSDWVQEQETQYF
TRBV6-5	.	TRBJ2-6	.	TGTGCCAGCAGTTACCGCGGGGCTCGGGCCAACGTCCTGACTTTC	CASSYRGARANVLTF
TRBV10-3	.	TRBJ2-1	.	TGTGCCATCAGTGGGACCGAGGAGCAGTTCTTC	CAISGTEEQFF
TRBV28	TRBD2	TRBJ2-1	few	TGTGCCAGCAGTTTGCCCCCGGGACTAGCGGGGGACAATGAGCAGTTCTTC	CASSLPPGLAGDNEQFF
TRBV24-1	TRBD2	TRBJ2-1	.	TGTGCCACCAGTGACCCGTCTACGCCGGGGGGAGATGAGCAGTTCTTC	CATSDPSTPGGDEQFF
TRBV10-3	.	TRBJ1-5	.	TGTGCCATCAGTGAGTTGGCAGATAATCAGCCCCAGCATTTT	CAISELADNQPQHF
TRBV5-1	TRBD1	TRBJ1-1	.	TGCGCCAGCAGCTTGGGAGATACAGGGGTGCGTACTGAAGCTTTCTTT	CASSLGDTGVRTEAFF
TRBV21-1	.	TRBJ2-7	.	TGTGCCAGCAGCAAAGAAGGTAGCGGGAGGGCCAATACCCACGAGCAGTACTTC	CASSKEGSGRANTHEQYF
TRBV6-5	TRBD1	TRBJ2-7	many	TGTGCCAGCAGGGCTGGGGACAGGGGACAGTACTTC	CASRAGDRGQYF
TRBV4-2	.	TRBJ2-7	.	TGTGCCAGCAGCCAAGAAGACCTATCCTCCTACGAGCAGTACTTC	CASSQEDLSSYEQYF
TRBV7-9	TRBD1	TRBJ1-6	few	TGTGCCAGCAGCTCAACCAGGGACAGGGGCATAAGCTCCTATAATTCACCCCTCCACTTT	CASSSTRDRGISSYNSPLHF
TRBV12-3/TRBV12-4	TRBD2	TRBJ2-5	.	TGTGCCAGCAGTCCGGGGACTAGCGGGAGTTCGGAGACCCAGTACTTC	CASSPGTSGSSETQYF
TRBV6-6	TRBD1	TRBJ2-6	.	TGTGCCAGCACCCGGTGGGGACAGGGAGAAGCTGGGGCCAACGTCCTGACTTTC	CASTRWGQGEAGANVLTF
TRBV5-5	.	TRBJ1-5	once	TGTGCCAGCAGCTTGGTGGCAGGCCCCAATCAGCCCCAGCATTTT	CASSLVAGPNQPQHF
TRBV2	.	TRBJ2-7	.	TGTGCCAGCAGTCTCGTGAGTTACCACGAGCAGTACTTC	CASSLVSYHEQYF
TRBV7-6	TRBD2	TRBJ2-1	.	TGTGCCAGCAGCCCCGAGGGGTGGCGGGAGTGGAATGAGCAGTTCTTC	CASSPEGWREWNEQFF
TRBV5-1	TRBD2	TRBJ2-5	.	TGCGCCAGCAGCGTGCTCCTAGCGGAACAAGAGACCCAGTACTTC	CASSVLLAEQETQYF
TRBV7-7	TRBD2	TRBJ2-5	few	TGTGCTAGCTCTCTCCTGGGGGGACTAGCGGGAGATTGGGAGACCCAGTACTTC	CASSLLGGLAGDWETQYF
TRBV12-3/TRBV12-4	.	TRBJ1-2	.	TGTGCCAGCAGTTCGACATTTTTACCCATTAACTATGGCTACACCTTC	CASSSTFLPINYGYTF
TRBV7-9	TRBD2	TRBJ2-1	.	TGTGCCAGCAGCTTAGAAAGCGGGGGGGCCACTGAGCAGTTCTTC	CASSLESGGATEQFF
TRBV7-9	.	TRBJ2-1	.	TGTGCCAGCAGCGGCAGGTACAGTGAGCAGTTCTTC	CASSGRYSEQFF
TRBV14	.	TRBJ1-1	.	TGTGCCAGCAGCCAAGGGTCGAAGGGGAGAGCTTTCTTT	CASSQGSKGRAFF
TRBV20-1	TRBD2	TRBJ2-2	.	TGCAGTGCTAGACCGGGACTAGCGGGGCTTCCGGGTCTGGGGGAGCTGTTTTTT	CSARPGLAGLPGLGELFF
TRBV19	.	TRBJ2-7	.	TGTGCCAGTAGTACTAGCTTGGTGAGTCCGGCCTACGAGCAGTACTTC	CASSTSLVSPAYEQYF
TRBV29-1	.	TRBJ2-5	.	TGCAGCTCCTTACGGGGGCTCGGGGAGACCCAGTACTTC	CSSLRGLGETQYF
TRBV7-6	.	TRBJ2-2	few	TGTGCCAGCAGTCCCGGCGACACCGGGGAGCTGTTTTTT	CASSPGDTGELFF